This note documents a single T cell receptor beta chain sequence. Its specificity is not known. The data were obtained in a study of graft-versus-host responses after intestinal transplantation. Study-wide background: Among the recipients, transplants were multivisceral, liver-intestinal, or isolated intestinal. Study-wide results and limits: The recipient marrow held GvH clones, and some of them showed up first in ileum or blood.

The V gene lost 6 bases and the J gene lost 4 bases, with 16 bases spanning the gap. From germline, CDR1 is MDHEN and CDR2 SYDVKM. This CDR3 region has 14 residues. Clones were read by immunoSEQ multiplex PCR, and TCRdb kept only the in-frame ones, dropping some. The repertoire has under 150,000 clones, about 95% of them found once; the top ten carry more than 2.5%. The input for sequencing was unstimulated CD8+ T cells sorted from spleen or lymph node cells, taken before intestinal transplant. This rearrangement joins TRBV28 to TRBJ2-7; weak D call: TRBD1 (6 bases). The receptor was isolated from a human donor who received an intestinal transplant. Here the CDR3 reads CASSAQGNGYEQYF. CDR3 coding DNA: TGTGCCAGCAGCGCCCAGGGGAATGGGTACGAGCAGTACTTC. The full variable domain, its missing parts supplied by reference TRBV28 and TRBJ2-7, is DVKVTQSSRYLVKRTGEKVFLECVQDMDHENMFWYRQDPGLGLRLIYFSYDVKMKEKGDIPEGYSVSREKKERFSLILESASTNQTSMYLCASSAQGNGYEQYFGPGTRLTVT.